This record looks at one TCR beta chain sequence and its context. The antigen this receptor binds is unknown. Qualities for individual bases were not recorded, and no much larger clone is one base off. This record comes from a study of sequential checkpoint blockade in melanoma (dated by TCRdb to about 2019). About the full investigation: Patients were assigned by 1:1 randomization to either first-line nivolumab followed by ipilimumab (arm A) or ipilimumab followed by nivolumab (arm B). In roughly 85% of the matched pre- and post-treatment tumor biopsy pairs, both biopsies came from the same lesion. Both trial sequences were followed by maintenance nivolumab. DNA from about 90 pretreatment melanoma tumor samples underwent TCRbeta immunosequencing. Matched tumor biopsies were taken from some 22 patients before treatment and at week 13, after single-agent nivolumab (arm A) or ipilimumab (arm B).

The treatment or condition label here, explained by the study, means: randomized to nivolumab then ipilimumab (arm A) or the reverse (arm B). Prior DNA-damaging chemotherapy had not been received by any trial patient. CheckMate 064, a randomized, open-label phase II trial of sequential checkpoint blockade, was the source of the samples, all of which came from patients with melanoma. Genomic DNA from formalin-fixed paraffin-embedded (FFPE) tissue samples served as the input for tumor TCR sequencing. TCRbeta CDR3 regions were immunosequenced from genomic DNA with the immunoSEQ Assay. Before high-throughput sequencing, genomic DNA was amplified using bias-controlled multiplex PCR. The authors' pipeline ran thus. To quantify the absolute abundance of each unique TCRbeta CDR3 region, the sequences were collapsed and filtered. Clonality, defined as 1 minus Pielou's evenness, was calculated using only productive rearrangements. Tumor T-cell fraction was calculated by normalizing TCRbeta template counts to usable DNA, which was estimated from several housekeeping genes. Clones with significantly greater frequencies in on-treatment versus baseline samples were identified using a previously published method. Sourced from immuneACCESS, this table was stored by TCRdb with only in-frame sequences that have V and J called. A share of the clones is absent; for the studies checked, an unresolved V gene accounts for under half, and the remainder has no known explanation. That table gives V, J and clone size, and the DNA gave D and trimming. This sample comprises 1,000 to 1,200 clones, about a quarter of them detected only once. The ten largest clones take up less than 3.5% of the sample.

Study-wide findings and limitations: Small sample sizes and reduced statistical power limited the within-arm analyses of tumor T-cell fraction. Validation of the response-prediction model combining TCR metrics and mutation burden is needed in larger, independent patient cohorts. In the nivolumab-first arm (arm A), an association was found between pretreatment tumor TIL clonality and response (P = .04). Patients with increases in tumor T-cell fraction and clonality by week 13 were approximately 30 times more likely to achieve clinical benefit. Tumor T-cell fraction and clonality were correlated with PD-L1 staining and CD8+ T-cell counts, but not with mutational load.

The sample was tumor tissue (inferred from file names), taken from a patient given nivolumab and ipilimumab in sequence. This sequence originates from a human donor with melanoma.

The CDR3 sequence is CASSLDAPRNTEAFF. In nucleotide form, the sequence is TGCGCCAGCAGCTTGGATGCCCCTCGGAACACTGAAGCTTTCTTT. The chain was built from TRBV5-1 and TRBJ1-1, with the D gene uncertain. The CDR3 starts with the cysteine, ends with the phenylalanine, and has 15 residues. The DNA shown is the 45-base CDR3, in frame from base 1. As encoded in the germline V gene, CDR1 is SGHRS while CDR2 is YFSETQ. The V and J ends are trimmed by 0 bases and 1 base, leaving 10 bases between them. Supplemented by the reference TRBV5-1 and TRBJ1-1 proteins around the CDR3, the complete variable domain is KAGVTQTPRYLIKTRGQQVTLSCSPISGHRSVSWYQQTPGQGLQFLFEYFSETQRNKGNFPGRFSGRQFSNSRSEMNVSTLELGDSALYLCASSLDAPRNTEAFFGQGTRLTVV.